This TCR beta chain was captured by sequencing in a study of blood T cell repertoires in COVID-19. Authors' analysis steps: Reference gene primer amplification gave estimated nucleated cell counts. The method was immunoSEQ multiplex PCR; TCRdb's version includes in-frame clones alone and lacks a portion of them. The DNA was the basis for D and trimming; V, J and clone size are from that table. The table lists some 210,000 clones, around 84% of them singletons. CDR1 SGHRS and CDR2 YFSETQ come from the germline V gene. This CDR3 is 12 amino acids long. Trimming took off 0 bases at V and 8 bases at J, with 8 bases between the two ends. The table lists this clone with a few counts.

The clonotype was recovered from a man under 40 with acute COVID-19. Sequencing was done on a sample of PBMCs or T cells enriched from blood (not recorded which). This chain uses TRBV5-1 with TRBJ1-1, with D tentatively TRBD1 (5 bases). The CDR3 region has the DNA TGCGCCAGCAGCTTGGCTGGACAAGAAGCTTTCTTT. This encodes CASSLAGQEAFF.